The present entry profiles one TCR beta chain with its context. TCRdb's table, derived via immunoSEQ multiplex PCR, lists solely in-frame clones and lacks some. The table has 1.5 million to 2.5 million clones, around 96% seen once; the top ten hold more than 0.9%. The sample is drawn from a study of shared clonotypes between healthy human individuals. This CDR3 has 16 amino acids. Trimming pared 3 bases from V and 0 bases from J, leaving 15 bases between. In germline, CDR1 is SGDLS, CDR2 YYNGEE. The naive CD8 fraction comprised CD45RO-negative cells positively selected for CCR7 and excluded terminally differentiated effector memory CD45RA+ cells.

This TCR came from a man younger than 30 in good health. Material: naive CD8+ T cells sorted from blood. The V gene is TRBV9, the J gene TRBJ1-2; no firm D call. CDR3 protein: CASSASPDRANYGYTF. The CDR3 DNA reads as TGTGCCAGCAGCGCTTCCCCGGACCGGGCTAACTATGGCTACACCTTC.